The 8 T cell receptor beta chains below all came from one sample that was sequenced in a study of T cell responses to AZD1222 COVID-19 vaccine. Measured with immunoSEQ multiplex PCR; TCRdb has only the in-frame clones, and not every one. The table records some 79,000 clones, 80% of them present only once. This sample comprised peripheral blood, obtained 28 days after the second AZD1222 dose. The receptors originated from an adult who received the AZD1222 COVID-19 vaccine.

V gene TRBV9 combines with J gene TRBJ1-4; no definite D call. Per the germline V gene, CDR1 is SGDLS and CDR2 is YYNGEE. Trimming took 4 bases from V and 8 from J, leaving 15 bases between them. This CDR3 spans 14 amino acids. The CDR3 bases are TGTGCCAGCAGCACGCAGCCCTCAGAGGAAAAACTGTTTTTT. Translation: CASSTQPSEEKLFF.

This chain joins TRBV12-3 or TRBV12-4 and TRBJ2-1, with D maybe TRBD2 (5 bases). The CDR3 runs 12 residues. The ends were cut back, 2 bases at V and 8 bases at J, with 7 bases in the middle. In DNA, the CDR3 is TGTGCCAGCAGTTTAAGGCGGGATGAGCAGTTCTTC. Its translation is CASSLRRDEQFF.

J is TRBJ2-3 and V is TRBV7-9; no reliable D call. This CDR3 spans 11 amino acids. CDR1 is SEHNR and CDR2 is FQNEAQ in the germline V gene (reference sequence). Trimming pared 4 bases from V and 4 bases from J, leaving 3 bases between. This CDR3 is CASSSADTQYF. Here the CDR3 DNA reads TGTGCCAGCAGCTCCGCAGATACGCAGTATTTT. The full variable domain, rest sourced from reference TRBV7-9 and TRBJ2-3, is DTGVSQNPRHKITKRGQNVTFRCDPISEHNRLYWYRQTLGQGPEFLTYFQNEAQLEKSRLLSDRFSAERPKGSFSTLEIQRTEQGDSAMYLCASSSADTQYFGPGTRLTVL.

The genes are TRBV10-1 and TRBJ2-3; TRBD2 matches 14 bases. The CDR3 runs 16 residues. In germline, CDR1 is WNHNN, CDR2 SYGVQD (reference sequence). Germline trimming cut 5 bases from V and 5 bases from J; bases unmatched to any gene: 6. Written as DNA, the CDR3 is TGCGCCAGCAGTATTGGGACTAGCGGGGGAGTAGATACGCAGTATTTT. As protein: CASSIGTSGGVDTQYF.

The chain joins TRBV5-1 to TRBJ1-1, with 7 bases matching TRBD1. The CDR3 consists of 13 residues. CDR1 and CDR2 from the germline V gene are SGHRS and YFSETQ. V shed 4 bases and J 5 bases; nucleotides not matched to a gene: 5. CDR3 DNA: TGCGCCAGCAGCACCGACAGGGCGACTGAAGCTTTCTTT. It is translated as CASSTDRATEAFF.

This clone occurred once. The chain is built from TRBV9 and TRBJ2-7; 13 bases line up with TRBD2. CDR1 is SGDLS and CDR2 is YYNGEE in the germline V gene. The CDR3 is made up of 15 amino acids. The V segment lost 4 bases and the J segment 6 bases; nucleotides outside the gene matches: 7. The CDR3 here is CASSTSGTSGIEQYF. The CDR3 DNA reads TGTGCCAGCAGCACTTCCGGGACTAGCGGGATCGAGCAGTACTTC.

The CDR3 sequence is CASSVEGLAGEQYF. The DNA for the CDR3 is TGTGCCAGCAGCGTAGAAGGACTAGCGGGCGAGCAGTACTTC. The V call is TRBV9, the J call TRBJ2-7; 11 bases line up with TRBD2. Unmatched junction bases numbered 2, after V lost 0 bases and J lost 6 bases. Germline lookup yields CDR1 SGDLS and CDR2 YYNGEE. This CDR3 is built from 14 residues.

The chain carries TRBV20-1 and TRBJ1-1; D is unclear. The CDR3 is 12 residues long. The V gene lost 4 bases and the J gene lost 1 base, with 7 bases spanning the gap. Per the germline V gene, CDR1 is DFQATT and CDR2 is SNEGSKA (reference sequence). The CDR3 DNA is TGCAGTGCTAATGATCAGAACACTGAAGCTTTCTTT. Translated, it gives CSANDQNTEAFF.